A selection of T cell receptor beta chains follows, all from one sample in a study of technical replicates of blood from a few donors. This table comes from immunoSEQ multiplex PCR, and its TCRdb copy is limited to in-frame clones, with some not included. The data contain approximately 17,000 clones, approximately 89% of them singletons. The sample was PBMCs. Receptors originate from a human donor in good health. The CDR3 runs from the conserved cysteine through the conserved F or W. The D gene is left open where the match is weak. Expanded clones get a size class; other rows say once, few or many, or leave the size out.

clone size	V gene	J gene	D gene	CDR3 DNA	CDR3 protein
-	TRBV5-1	TRBJ1-1	-	TGCGCCAGCAGCTTGGCAGGGCTCATGACTGAAGCTTTCTTT	CASSLAGLMTEAFF
few	TRBV19	TRBJ1-1	-	TGTGCCAGTAGTACAACGGGACTCCTTAGTTCCACTGAAGCTTTCTTT	CASSTTGLLSSTEAFF
once	TRBV4-1	TRBJ1-5	-	TGCGCCAGCAGCCAAGATCTTAGGGGAAAACCGGACGGTCATAGCAATCAGCCCCAGCATTTT	CASSQDLRGKPDGHSNQPQHF
-	TRBV4-1	TRBJ2-3	TRBD2	TGCGCCAGCAGCCCGGGACTAGCGGCGGCAGATACGCAGTATTTT	CASSPGLAAADTQYF
few	TRBV30	TRBJ1-4	-	TGTGCCTGGAGTGTATTGGGGGGGAATGAAAAACTGTTTTTT	CAWSVLGGNEKLFF
-	TRBV5-4	TRBJ1-4	-	TGTGCCAGCAGCTTTTGGGCCGGCAGGAATGAAAAACTGTTTTTT	CASSFWAGRNEKLFF
-	TRBV6-4	TRBJ2-2	-	TGTGCCAGCAGTGCGGACTCCCACACCGGGGAGCTGTTTTTT	CASSADSHTGELFF
-	TRBV11-3	TRBJ1-1	-	TGTGCCAGCAGTCTAGACAGTGTGAACACTGAAGCTTTCTTT	CASSLDSVNTEAFF
-	TRBV6-4	TRBJ1-2	-	TGTGCCAGCAGGGACGGGAGATATGGCTACACCTTC	CASRDGRYGYTF
-	TRBV7-9	TRBJ1-3	-	TGTGCCAGCAGCTCGGCGGACACCATATATTTT	CASSSADTIYF
few	TRBV7-8	TRBJ1-1	-	TGTGCCAGCAGCCGGGACAATGAAGCTTTCTTT	CASSRDNEAFF
-	TRBV4-1	TRBJ1-3	-	TGCGCCAGCAGCCAAACACAGGGAGCTGGAAACACCATATATTTT	CASSQTQGAGNTIYF